These 31 T cell receptor beta chains originate from one sample sequenced in a study of T-cell reconstitution after alpha-beta-depleted transplantation in children. The TCRbeta library incorporated unique molecular identifiers. TCRdb itself ran the PCR reads through MiXCR, one entry per CDR3 protein. This sample has 900,000 or so distinct CDR3 sequences, with around 15% found just once. The sequencing here drew on PBMCs, mostly from graft donor cells, taken 360 days after TCRalphabeta/CD19-depleted stem cell transplant. The receptors originated from a male patient between 5 and 17 years old who had a stem cell transplant for acute lymphoblastic leukemia, so the T cells may come from the graft donor.

V is TRBV12-2 and J is TRBJ2-1; TRBD2 is taken as the D call from the table, unchecked against the DNA. TRBV12-2 is shown as a pseudogene. This CDR3 has 21 amino acids. The CDR3 loop reads CASRLGNQGTSGRGAYNEQFF. The CDR3, as DNA: TGTGCAAGTCGCTTAGGTAACCAAGGGACTAGCGGGAGAGGGGCCTACAATGAGCAGTTCTTC.

This clonotype occurred a few times. The genes are TRBV27 and TRBJ2-3, with 7 bases matching TRBD1. V gave up 6 bases and J gave up 0 bases; unmatched junction bases: 9. Germline assignment: CDR1 MNHEY and CDR2 SMNVEV (reference sequence). This CDR3 has 16 amino acids. The CDR3 is CASSRSDRVSTDTQYF. CDR3 coding DNA: TGTGCCAGCAGCCGAAGCGACAGGGTGAGCACAGATACGCAGTATTTT.

At least ten counts were recorded for this clonotype. The rearrangement joins TRBV20-1 to TRBJ1-5, with D possibly being TRBD1 (6 bases). CDR1 and CDR2 from the germline V gene are DFQATT and SNEGSKA (reference sequence). V gave up 4 bases and J gave up 0 bases, with 19 bases separating them. This CDR3 comprises 17 residues. The CDR3 sequence: CSATPQLDSYSNQPQHF. Written as DNA, the CDR3 is TGCAGTGCTACCCCGCAGTTGGACAGCTATAGCAATCAGCCCCAGCATTTT.

This clonotype was observed at least ten times. The chain employs TRBV18 and TRBJ2-7, with 8 bases that match TRBD1. The CDR3 covers 15 residues. Trimming cost V 3 bases and J 0 bases; bases outside gene matches: 4. Germline V gene lookup returns CDR1 KGHSH and CDR2 LQKENI. CDR3: CASSPNRGSSYEQYF. The CDR3 nucleotides are TGTGCCAGCTCACCGAACAGGGGGAGCTCCTACGAGCAGTACTTC.

The V call is TRBV20-1, the J call TRBJ2-1; 11 bases match TRBD2. V lost 1 base and J lost 2; bases outside the gene matches: 4. Germline V gives CDR1 DFQATT, CDR2 SNEGSKA (reference sequence). CDR3 length: 16 residues. CDR3 in DNA: TGCAGTGCTAGAGTCCTAGCGGGAGGAACCTACAATGAGCAGTTCTTC. Protein: CSARVLAGGTYNEQFF.

The V call is TRBV25-1, the J call TRBJ2-1, with D perhaps matching TRBD2 (6 bases). V was clipped by 3 bases and J by 0 bases, with 18 bases between them. The CDR3 is 18 amino acids. Germline assignment: CDR1 MGHDK and CDR2 SYGVNS. CDR3 residues: CASSDLRRLESSYNEQFF. For the CDR3, the DNA is TGTGCCAGCAGTGATCTCAGAAGACTAGAGAGCTCCTACAATGAGCAGTTCTTC.

This clonotype was observed many times. V and J are TRBV7-3 and TRBJ2-2; D remains unclear. The V end lost 2 bases, the J end lost 6 bases, and 10 bases lay between the germline ends. Per germline, CDR1 SGHTA and CDR2 FQGTGA. The CDR3 runs 14 residues. CDR3 nucleotides: TGTGCCAGCAGCTTAGGCCCCCAGGCCGGGGAGCTGTTTTTT. Its translation: CASSLGPQAGELFF.

This clonotype was detected ten times or more. The J gene is TRBJ2-2, the V gene TRBV5-1; D may match TRBD1 or TRBD2 (5 bases each). CDR3 length equals 15 residues. Trimming took 2 bases from V and 4 from J, leaving 12 bases between them. Germline values: CDR1 SGHRS, CDR2 YFSETQ. The CDR3 region has the DNA TGCGCCAGCAGCTTCGGGGCGGCGGGCACCGGGGAGCTGTTTTTT. It translates to CASSFGAAGTGELFF.

This clonotype was detected ten times or more. The chain links TRBV12-3 or TRBV12-4 to TRBJ2-7; the D call may be TRBD1 or TRBD2 (5 bases each). There are 17 residues in the CDR3. The ends were cut back, 5 bases at V and 2 bases at J, with 22 bases in the middle. CDR3 coding DNA: TGTGCCAGCAGTCCTAGCCCAGGGACGCTCTCGGCCTACGAGCAGTACTTC. It translates to CASSPSPGTLSAYEQYF.

This clonotype was seen a handful of times. The rearrangement links TRBV24-1 to TRBJ2-5, with 7 bases aligning to TRBD1. Germline CDR1 is KGHDR and CDR2 is SFDVKD. V was pared by 9 bases and J by 5 bases, with 11 bases of the junction left unmatched. The CDR3 extends over 14 amino acids. Here the CDR3 DNA reads TGTGCCACCCAGTCCGACAGGGTCTGGGAGACCCAGTACTTC. Translated, it gives CATQSDRVWETQYF.

This clonotype came up a few times. The chain uses TRBV4-1 and TRBJ2-7, with 14 bases identical to TRBD2. Unmatched junction bases numbered 7, after V lost 0 bases and J lost 3 bases. CDR1 and CDR2 from the germline V gene are MGHRA and YSYEKL. CDR3 length: 18 residues. DNA of the CDR3: TGCGCCAGCAGCCAAGACCGGACTAGCGGGAGGATGGGCTACGAGCAGTACTTC. This translates into CASSQDRTSGRMGYEQYF.

This rearrangement joins TRBV5-1 to TRBJ2-2; D possibly corresponds to TRBD2 (5 bases). CDR1 SGHRS and CDR2 YFSETQ come from the germline V gene. V was pared by 2 bases and J by 4 bases, with 9 bases between. CDR3 size: 14 residues. CDR3 amino acids: CASSFRRTTGELFF. The CDR3 DNA follows: TGCGCCAGCAGCTTTAGGAGGACCACCGGGGAGCTGTTTTTT.

This clonotype was observed a few times. The CDR3 coding sequence is TGCAGTGGGTCGGGAAGCAATCAGCCCCAGCATTTT. Translation: CSGSGSNQPQHF. V is TRBV20-1 and J is TRBJ1-5; D not certain. V lost 7 bases to trimming and J lost 1 base, with 8 bases between them. This CDR3 spans 12 amino acids. CDR1 and CDR2 (germline): DFQATT, SNEGSKA (reference sequence).

This clonotype came up a few times. The chain joins TRBV5-6 to TRBJ2-1; 7 nucleotides match TRBD2. The CDR3 is made up of 16 amino acids. V dropped 2 bases and J dropped 6; count of bases not matched to a gene: 11. Germline V gene sequence: CDR1 SGHDT, CDR2 YYEEEE. CDR3 DNA sequence: TGTGCCAGCAGCTTTTTCAGGGCGGGAGCGATCAATGAGCAGTTCTTC. It specifies CASSFFRAGAINEQFF.

The chain couples TRBV11-1 to TRBJ2-7; 8 bases are shared with TRBD1. The CDR3 extends over 18 amino acids. Trimming removed 1 base from V and 7 bases from J; junction bases left unmatched: 18. CDR1 is SGHAT, CDR2 FQDESV, per germline (reference sequence). The CDR3 spells CASSLVGLVDRGREEQYF. CDR3 sequence (DNA): TGTGCCAGCAGCTTAGTTGGCCTGGTAGACAGGGGAAGAGAGGAGCAGTACTTC.

This chain connects TRBV7-8 to TRBJ2-1; D may be TRBD2 (6 bases). V gave up 3 bases and J gave up 4 bases, with 19 bases separating them. Germline V lookup: CDR1 SGHVS, CDR2 FQNEAQ. This CDR3 has 17 amino acids. The CDR3 bases are TGTGCCAGCAGCTTTCCACTCGCCGGGGGATCATACAATGAGCAGTTCTTC. This sequence encodes CASSFPLAGGSYNEQFF.

The genes are TRBV2 and TRBJ2-7, with D perhaps matching TRBD2 (7 bases). Germline assignment: CDR1 SNHLY and CDR2 FYNNEI. The germline V and J ends were trimmed by 11 bases and 3 bases, with 17 bases remaining between them. This CDR3 contains 13 residues. Here the CDR3 reads CALKRGAVYEQYF. DNA of the CDR3: TGTGCCCTTAAACGGGGGGCGGTCTACGAGCAGTACTTC.

This clonotype has just a few counts. V and J are TRBV12-3 or TRBV12-4 and TRBJ2-2; possible D gene TRBD1, 6 bases. CDR3 size: 17 residues. V dropped 5 bases and J dropped 4 bases, with 20 bases sitting between them. CDR3 DNA: TGTGCCAGCAGTCCCGGTGTGGGGGCTCAGGCCACCGGGGAGCTGTTTTTT. Translated, it gives CASSPGVGAQATGELFF.

This clonotype was seen many times. The rearrangement joins TRBV9 to TRBJ2-1; D assignment may be TRBD1 or TRBD2 (5 bases each). The CDR3 spans 14 residues. Germline V gene lookup returns CDR1 SGDLS and CDR2 YYNGEE. V was pared by 4 bases and J by 4 bases, with 12 bases between. CDR3 nucleotides: TGTGCCAGCAGCACTGGGACCAATTACAATGAGCAGTTCTTC. Amino acids: CASSTGTNYNEQFF.

This clonotype has only a few counts. The V gene is TRBV5-5, the J gene TRBJ2-5; 11 bases match TRBD2. Germline CDR1 SGHKS, CDR2 YYEKEE (reference sequence). V lost 1 base and J lost 4; bases outside the gene matches: 6. The CDR3 sequence is 16 residues long. CDR3 coding DNA: TGTGCCAGCAGCTTGACTAGCGGGAGATCGGGAGAGACCCAGTACTTC. Protein sequence: CASSLTSGRSGETQYF.

This clonotype has more than one count but fewer than ten. The rearrangement links TRBV20-1 to TRBJ2-1; no definite D call. V gave up 0 bases and J gave up 8 bases, with 8 bases separating them. Germline V CDR1 and CDR2: DFQATT, SNEGSKA (reference sequence). This CDR3 region has 12 residues. The CDR3 loop reads CSARDPPDEQFF. The CDR3 region has the DNA TGCAGTGCTAGAGATCCCCCGGATGAGCAGTTCTTC.

This clonotype has just a few counts. V and J are TRBV7-3 and TRBJ1-1, with a weak D call TRBD1 (6 bases). The CDR3 length is 15 residues. Germline V gene lookup returns CDR1 SGHTA and CDR2 FQGTGA. Trimming took off 1 base at V and 4 bases at J, with 13 bases between the two ends. The CDR3: CASSLSPGAVTEAFF. The CDR3, as DNA: TGTGCCAGCAGCTTAAGTCCGGGGGCGGTCACTGAAGCTTTCTTT.

The rearrangement joins TRBV12-3 or TRBV12-4 to TRBJ2-7, with D possibly matching TRBD2 (6 bases). Between the trimmed V and J ends, which lost 4 bases and 0 bases, there was a span of 10 bases. The CDR3 is 14 residues long. The CDR3 is CASSWDSNSYEQYF. DNA of the CDR3: TGTGCCAGCAGTTGGGACTCCAACTCCTACGAGCAGTACTTC.

This clonotype was picked up many times. The V gene is TRBV5-1, the J gene TRBJ2-6; D might be TRBD1 or TRBD2, each matching 5 bases. The CDR3 spans 19 residues. In germline, CDR1 is SGHRS, CDR2 YFSETQ. The V end was cut by 3 bases, the J end by 0 bases, with 19 bases between. The CDR3 protein is CASSSVTGTDYSGANVLTF. CDR3 nucleotide sequence: TGCGCCAGCAGCTCAGTGACCGGGACCGACTACTCTGGGGCCAACGTCCTGACTTTC.

The rearrangement links TRBV5-1 to TRBJ2-2, with 8 bases that match TRBD2. Germline loops: CDR1 SGHRS, CDR2 YFSETQ. The CDR3 runs to 16 residues. J gave up 6 bases and V 3 bases, and 10 bases lay outside the gene matches. DNA for the CDR3: TGCGCCAGCAGCTCGGATCCGGGAGGGAGGGCCGGGGAGCTGTTTTTT. It encodes CASSSDPGGRAGELFF.

The table lists this clonotype with many counts. The V and J genes are TRBV6-5 and TRBJ2-7; TRBD1 matches 8 bases. V was pared by 2 bases and J by 4 bases, with 10 bases of the junction left unmatched. CDR1 and CDR2 (germline): MNHEY, SVGAGI. This CDR3 contains 16 residues. CDR3 sequence: CASSYNGRGLVYEQYF. For the CDR3, the DNA is TGTGCCAGCAGTTACAACGGCAGGGGGCTAGTTTACGAGCAGTACTTC.

This clonotype turned up a few times. The chain combines TRBV5-1 with TRBJ2-7, with 11 nucleotides matching TRBD2. Trimming at V came to 0 bases and at J to 0 bases, leaving 5 bases not matched to a gene. The germline V gene encodes CDR1 SGHRS and CDR2 YFSETQ. CDR3 length equals 17 residues. The CDR3 spells CASSLAGGLAVSYEQYF. CDR3 DNA: TGCGCCAGCAGCTTGGCCGGGGGACTAGCGGTCTCCTACGAGCAGTACTTC.

There are a few counts of this clonotype. The chain combines TRBV6-5 with TRBJ2-1, with TRBD2 matching 12 bases. Germline trimming cut 2 bases from V and 2 bases from J; bases unmatched to any gene: 1. This CDR3 spans 16 amino acids. Germline CDR1 reads MNHEY; CDR2 reads SVGAGI. CDR3 coding DNA: TGTGCCAGCAGTTACGGACTAGCGGGAACCTACAATGAGCAGTTCTTC. Translating it yields CASSYGLAGTYNEQFF.

The gene calls are TRBV27 and TRBJ2-3; 11 bases line up with TRBD2. Germline CDR1 and CDR2: MNHEY and SMNVEV (reference sequence). The CDR3 runs to 16 residues. With 5 bases clipped from V and 3 bases from J, the junction kept 7 bases outside the gene matches. This chain's CDR3 is CASSAPLAGGTDTQYF. The CDR3 DNA is TGTGCCAGCAGTGCGCCCCTAGCGGGGGGTACAGATACGCAGTATTTT.

This clonotype has only a few counts. The V call is TRBV5-1, the J call TRBJ1-2, with D tentatively TRBD1 (5 bases). CDR1 is SGHRS and CDR2 is YFSETQ in the germline V gene. The ends were cut back, 6 bases at V and 4 bases at J, with 16 bases in the middle. This CDR3 is built from 14 residues. CDR3 loop: CASKRGPYGYGYTF. DNA of the CDR3: TGCGCCAGCAAGCGGGGACCTTATGGCTATGGCTACACCTTC. The full variable domain, rest sourced from reference TRBV5-1 and TRBJ1-2, is KAGVTQTPRYLIKTRGQQVTLSCSPISGHRSVSWYQQTPGQGLQFLFEYFSETQRNKGNFPGRFSGRQFSNSRSEMNVSTLELGDSALYLCASKRGPYGYGYTFGSGTRLTVV.

Turning to this clonotype: Since the CDR3 does not end with the conserved phenylalanine or tryptophan, this likely comes from a read error. This chain links TRBV24-1 with TRBJ2-5; D is undetermined. The CDR3 length is 13 residues. Germline CDR1 is KGHDR and CDR2 is SFDVKD. The V gene lost 4 bases and the J gene lost 4 bases, with 9 bases spanning the gap. For the CDR3, the DNA is TGTGCCACCAGTGAACCCGGTCGAGAGACCCAGTACTAC. It is translated as CATSEPGRETQYY.